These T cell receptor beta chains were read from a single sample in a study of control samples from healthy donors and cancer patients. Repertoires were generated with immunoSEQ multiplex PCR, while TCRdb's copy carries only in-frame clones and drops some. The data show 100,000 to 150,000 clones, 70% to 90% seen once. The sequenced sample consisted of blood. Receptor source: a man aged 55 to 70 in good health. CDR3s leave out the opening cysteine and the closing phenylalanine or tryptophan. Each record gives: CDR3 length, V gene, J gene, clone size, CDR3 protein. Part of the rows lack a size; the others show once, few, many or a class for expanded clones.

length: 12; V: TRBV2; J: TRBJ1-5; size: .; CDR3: ASSTQGLDQPQH
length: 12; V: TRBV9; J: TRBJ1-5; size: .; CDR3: ASSVGTINQPQH
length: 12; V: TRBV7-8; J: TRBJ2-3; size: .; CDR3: ASSLTNPTDTQY
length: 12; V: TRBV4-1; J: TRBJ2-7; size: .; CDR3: ASSRTINSYEQY
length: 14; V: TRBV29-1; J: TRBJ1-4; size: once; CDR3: SVGGDRGFANEKLF
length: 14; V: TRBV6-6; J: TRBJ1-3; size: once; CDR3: ASSSAQESSGNTIY
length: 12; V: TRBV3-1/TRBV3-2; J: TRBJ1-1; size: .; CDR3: ASSQSGPNTEAF
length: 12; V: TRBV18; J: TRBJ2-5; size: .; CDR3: ASSPLVQRETQY
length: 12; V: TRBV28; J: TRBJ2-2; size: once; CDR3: ASISQGDTGELF
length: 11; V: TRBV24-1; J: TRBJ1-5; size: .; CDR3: ATQAGNNQPQH
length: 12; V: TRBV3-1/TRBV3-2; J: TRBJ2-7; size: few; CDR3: ASRRQGSGHEQY
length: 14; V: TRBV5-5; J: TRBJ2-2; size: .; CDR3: ASSAGVRVVTGELF
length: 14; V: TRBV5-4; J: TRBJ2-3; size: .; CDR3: ASSLDPSGGTDTQY
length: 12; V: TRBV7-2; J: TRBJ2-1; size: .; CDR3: ASSAGRGGNEQF
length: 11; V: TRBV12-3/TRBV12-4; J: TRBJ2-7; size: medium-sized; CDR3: ASSPGQGNEQY
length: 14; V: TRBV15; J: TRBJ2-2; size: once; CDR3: ATSMWRGGHTGELF
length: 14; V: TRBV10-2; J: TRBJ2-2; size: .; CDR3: ASTKGGPRVTGELF
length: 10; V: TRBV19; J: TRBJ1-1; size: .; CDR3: ASSWDHTEAF
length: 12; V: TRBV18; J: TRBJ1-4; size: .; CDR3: ASSPGGGNEKLF
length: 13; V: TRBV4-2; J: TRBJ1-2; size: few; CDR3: ASSQADRGNYGYT
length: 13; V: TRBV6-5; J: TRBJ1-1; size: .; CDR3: ASSYSLQGSTEAF
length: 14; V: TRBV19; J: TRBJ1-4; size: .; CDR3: ASSIAGYATNEKLF
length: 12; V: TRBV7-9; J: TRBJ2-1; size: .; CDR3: ASSFRDYYNEQF
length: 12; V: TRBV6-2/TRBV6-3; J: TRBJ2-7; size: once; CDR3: ASSPDGVSYEQY
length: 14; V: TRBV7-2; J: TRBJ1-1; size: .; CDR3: ASSPMNRGEDTEAF
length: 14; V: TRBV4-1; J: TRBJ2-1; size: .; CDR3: ASSQPGRRSYNEQF
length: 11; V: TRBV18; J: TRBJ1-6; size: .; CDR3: ASSRTGSPPLH
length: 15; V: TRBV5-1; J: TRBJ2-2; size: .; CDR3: ASSLMVGGAVTGELF
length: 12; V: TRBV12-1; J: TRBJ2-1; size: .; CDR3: ASSFIRGYNEQF
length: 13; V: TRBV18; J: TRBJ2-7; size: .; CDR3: ASSPPVGRSYEQY
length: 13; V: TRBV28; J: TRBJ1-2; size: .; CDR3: ASSPTDRVSYGYT
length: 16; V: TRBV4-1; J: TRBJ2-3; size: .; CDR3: ASSLRVPDRGNTDTQY
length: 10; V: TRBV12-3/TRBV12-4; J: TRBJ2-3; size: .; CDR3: ASSFSSDTQY
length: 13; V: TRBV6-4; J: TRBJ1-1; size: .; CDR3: ASSDGKAGRTEAF
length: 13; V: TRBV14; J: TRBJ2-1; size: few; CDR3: ASSPQGARSNEQF
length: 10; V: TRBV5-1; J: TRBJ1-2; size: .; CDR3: ASSYTGNGYT
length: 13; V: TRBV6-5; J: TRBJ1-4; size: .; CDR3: ASSSQGRSGEKLF
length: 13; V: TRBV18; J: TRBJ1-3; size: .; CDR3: ASSPYESSGNTIY
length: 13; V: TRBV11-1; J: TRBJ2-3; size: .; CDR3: ASSLDGTSTDTQY
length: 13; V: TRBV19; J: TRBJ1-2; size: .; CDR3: ASSIGGTGGLGYT
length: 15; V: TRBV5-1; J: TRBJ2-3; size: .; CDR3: ASSLWGPVMGPDTQY
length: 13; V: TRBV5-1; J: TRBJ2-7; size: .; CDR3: ASSLDGVAGYEQY
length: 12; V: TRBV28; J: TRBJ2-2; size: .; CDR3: ASRGQGLAGELF
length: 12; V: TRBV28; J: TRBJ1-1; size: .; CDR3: ASSYRGLGTEAF
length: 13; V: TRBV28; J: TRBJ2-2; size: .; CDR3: ASSSPGRFTGELF
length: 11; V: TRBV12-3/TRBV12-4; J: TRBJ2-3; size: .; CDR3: ASNLEGPDTQY